Here is one TCR beta chain with its context. With 1 base clipped from V and 6 bases from J, the junction kept 6 bases outside the gene matches. From germline, CDR1 is SEHNR and CDR2 FQNEAQ (reference sequence). The CDR3 is 16 amino acids. TCRdb keeps only in-frame clones here, not all; method: immunoSEQ multiplex PCR. The sample carries some 250,000 clones, over 70% recorded once. The entry originates in a study of blood T cell repertoires in COVID-19. At the level of the study: PBMCs, B-cell-depleted T cells, or T cells provided the cDNA or gDNA that made up the material.

V and J are TRBV7-9 and TRBJ2-1; TRBD2 matches at 10 bases. Sequenced: peripheral blood. The clonotype was recovered from a woman older than 75 with acute or convalescent COVID-19. CDR3 in DNA: TGTGCCAGCAGCTTAGGGGGAGCTAGCGGGAGCAATGAGCAGTTCTTC. It encodes CASSLGGASGSNEQFF.